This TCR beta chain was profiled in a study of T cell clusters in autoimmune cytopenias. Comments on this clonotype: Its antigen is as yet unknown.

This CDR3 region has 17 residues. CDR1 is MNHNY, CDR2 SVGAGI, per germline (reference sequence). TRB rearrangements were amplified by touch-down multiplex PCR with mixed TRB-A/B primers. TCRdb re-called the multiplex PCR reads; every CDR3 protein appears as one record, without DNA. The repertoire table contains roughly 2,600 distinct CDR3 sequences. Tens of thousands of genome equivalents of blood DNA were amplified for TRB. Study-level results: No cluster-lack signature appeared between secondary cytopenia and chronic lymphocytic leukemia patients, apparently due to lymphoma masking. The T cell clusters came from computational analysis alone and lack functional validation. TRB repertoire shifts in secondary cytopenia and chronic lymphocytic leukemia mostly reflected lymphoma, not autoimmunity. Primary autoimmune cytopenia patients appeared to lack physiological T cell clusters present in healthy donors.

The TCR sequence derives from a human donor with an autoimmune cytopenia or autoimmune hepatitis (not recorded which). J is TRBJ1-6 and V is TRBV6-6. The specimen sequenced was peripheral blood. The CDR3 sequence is CASSYSTVGSYNSPLHF.